This T cell receptor (beta chain) was retrieved from a study of blood T cells in healthy people across ages. Looking at the study overall: Roughly one uniquely barcoded beta molecule per two T cells was captured.

Through a sample-barcoded 5' primer and a J-beta primer mix, a second PCR was run for roughly 6 to 11 cycles. MiXCR was run by TCRdb on the 5' RACE reads, yielding one entry per CDR3 protein. The data hold 920,000 or so distinct CDR3 sequences, with roughly 45% observed a single time. The CDR3 length is 16 residues. Trimming left V 3 bases short and J 0 bases short, with 11 bases between. The germline V gene has CDR1 MNHEY and CDR2 SVGAGI. Healthy Caucasian individuals from Russia aged about 6 to 100 served as donors. Input material: blood. The sequence came from a woman aged 60-70 years in good health. The V and J genes are TRBV6-5 and TRBJ2-2, with D unclear. The CDR3 protein is CASSYMGSSNTGELFF. The CDR3 nucleotides read TGTGCCAGCAGTTATATGGGATCATCGAACACCGGGGAGCTGTTTTTT.